This T cell receptor beta chain was recorded in a study of OX40 agonist ivuxolimab in advanced cancers. For the study at large: The dose-escalation cohort was around 83% male, with a mean age of around 54 years, ranging about 20 to 79.

Germline loops: CDR1 SGHDN, CDR2 FVKESK. V gave up 3 bases and J gave up 5 bases, with 4 bases separating them. The CDR3 length is 11 residues. Assay used: immunoSEQ multiplex PCR; TCRdb lists only in-frame clones, some missing. The sample holds tens of thousands of clones, around nine tenths seen once. This clone was counted a single time. This TCR came from an adult with an advanced solid tumor such as melanoma, head and neck, liver or kidney cancer. The specimen was CD4+ or CD8+ T cells sorted from blood, collected in a trial of the OX40 agonist ivuxolimab. The V gene is TRBV14, the J gene TRBJ2-5; D remains ambiguous. In DNA, the CDR3 is TGTGCCAGCAGCCATGCGGAGACCCAGTACTTC. Protein product: CASSHAETQYF. Supplemented by reference TRBV14 and TRBJ2-5, the full variable domain reads EAGVTQFPSHSVIEKGQTVTLRCDPISGHDNLYWYRRVMGKEIKFLLHFVKESKQDESGMPNNRFLAERTGGTYSTLKVQPAELEDSGVYFCASSHAETQYFGPGTRLLVL.